This TCR beta chain was profiled in a study of multiple sclerosis patients with progressive multifocal leukoencephalopathy. General study points: Whether JC virus or general immunocompromise explains the findings remained unclear.

V gave up 6 bases and J gave up 5 bases, with 11 bases separating them. The CDR3 spans 13 residues. Germline V gives CDR1 MNHEY, CDR2 SVGAGI. The protocol was immunoSEQ multiplex PCR, while the TCRdb copy is restricted to in-frame clones and leaves out a portion. The table has around 32,000 clones, 80% to 95% seen once. Remarks on this clone: Its antigen remains unidentified.

Time point of the sample: before natalizumab initiation. The V and J genes are TRBV6-5 and TRBJ2-1; D is perhaps TRBD2 (5 bases). This sequence originates from a man aged 25-45 years with multiple sclerosis. The sample was PBMCs. The chain's CDR3 is CASSPDGDNEQFF. DNA of the CDR3: TGTGCCAGCAGCCCCGACGGGGACAATGAGCAGTTCTTC.